The 27 T cell receptor beta chains below were found in one sample sequenced in a study of blood T cell repertoires in COVID-19. This table comes from immunoSEQ multiplex PCR, and its TCRdb copy is limited to in-frame clones, with some not included. The table has roughly 120,000 clones, roughly four fifths seen once. Sequenced input: peripheral blood. Receptor source: a woman aged 60 to 75 with acute or convalescent COVID-19.

This chain connects TRBV18 to TRBJ1-6; 7 bases are shared with TRBD1. The CDR3 contains 16 residues. The ends lost 1 base at V and 5 bases at J; junction bases unmatched: 5. Germline-derived CDR1 and CDR2 are KGHSH and LQKENI. Here the CDR3 DNA reads TGTGCCAGCTCACCACGGACAGGAGGGAATAATTCACCCCTCCACTTT. Protein: CASSPRTGGNNSPLHF.

The chain links TRBV3-1 (or the pseudogene TRBV3-2) to TRBJ2-1; 12 bases map to TRBD2. In germline, CDR1 is LGHDT, CDR2 YNNKEL (reference sequence). The CDR3 extends over 15 amino acids. The J segment lost 4 bases and the V segment lost 8 bases, leaving 6 bases of the junction unmatched. The CDR3 spells CASPASGGEYNEQFF. In DNA form, the CDR3 reads TGTGCCAGCCCGGCTAGCGGGGGGGAATACAATGAGCAGTTCTTC.

The V call is TRBV3-1 (or the pseudogene TRBV3-2), the J call TRBJ1-1; 8 bases map to TRBD1. CDR1 and CDR2 (germline): LGHDT, YNNKEL (reference sequence). The V gene end was trimmed by 5 bases and the J gene end by 1 base; junction bases not matched to a gene: 9. This CDR3 contains 16 residues. In DNA, the CDR3 is TGTGCCAGCAGCTTCCGGACAGGGACGGGGAACACTGAAGCTTTCTTT. Protein: CASSFRTGTGNTEAFF.

This rearrangement joins TRBV11-2 to TRBJ2-7, with 7 bases matching TRBD2. V dropped 4 bases and J dropped 6; count of bases not matched to a gene: 12. The CDR3 extends over 15 amino acids. Germline values: CDR1 SGHAT, CDR2 FQNNGV. CDR3 bases: TGTGCCAGCAGCTCTCCCCGGGGAGGGCAGGGCGAGCAGTACTTC. Protein sequence: CASSSPRGGQGEQYF. The variable domain in full, completed from reference TRBV11-2 and TRBJ2-7, reads EAGVAQSPRYKIIEKRQSVAFWCNPISGHATLYWYQQILGQGPKLLIQFQNNGVVDDSQLPKDRFSAERLKGVDSTLKIQPAKLEDSAVYLCASSSPRGGQGEQYFGPGTRLTVT.

The J gene is TRBJ2-7, the V gene TRBV19; D might be TRBD2 (7 bases). The CDR3 has 15 amino acids. V was clipped by 7 bases and J by 0 bases, with 16 bases between them. In germline, CDR1 is LNHDA, CDR2 SQIVND (reference sequence). CDR3: CASTWEGGGSYEQYF. In nucleotides, the CDR3 is TGTGCCAGTACCTGGGAGGGAGGGGGCTCCTACGAGCAGTACTTC.

This clone was counted once. This rearrangement joins TRBV28 to TRBJ1-2; TRBD1 matches 7 bases. Per germline, CDR1 MDHEN and CDR2 SYDVKM. Unmatched junction bases numbered 4, after V lost 4 bases and J lost 8 bases. The CDR3 runs to 12 residues. The CDR3: CASSSTGRGYTF. CDR3 bases: TGTGCCAGCAGTTCGACAGGGAGAGGCTACACCTTC.

The rearrangement uses TRBV6-5 and TRBJ1-3, with 7 bases fitting TRBD1. V dropped 4 bases and J dropped 2; count of bases not matched to a gene: 2. This CDR3 is built from 14 residues. Germline CDR1 MNHEY, CDR2 SVGAGI. CDR3: CASSFGTAGNTIYF. CDR3 nucleotide sequence: TGTGCCAGCAGTTTCGGGACAGCTGGAAACACCATATATTTT.

A few counts support this clone. The chain joins TRBV7-3 to TRBJ2-7; perhaps TRBD2 as D (6 bases). This CDR3 region has 15 residues. V was shortened by 1 base and J by 4 bases, with 14 bases between the two germline ends. The germline CDR1 and CDR2 sequences are SGHTA and FQGTGA. The CDR3 spells CASSLSAGKKYEQYF. CDR3 bases: TGTGCCAGCAGCTTAAGCGCGGGGAAGAAATACGAGCAGTACTTC.

V is TRBV5-4 and J is TRBJ1-1; 8 nucleotides align to TRBD1. CDR1 is SGHNT and CDR2 is YYREEE in the germline V gene (reference sequence). Unmatched junction bases numbered 4, after V lost 0 bases and J lost 3 bases. The CDR3 is 15 amino acids. CDR3 coding DNA: TGTGCCAGCAGCTTGGTTACAGGGGGTGACACTGAAGCTTTCTTT. It is translated as CASSLVTGGDTEAFF.

This chain uses TRBV18 with TRBJ1-6; D not resolved. The V end lost 5 bases, the J end lost 5 bases, and 16 bases lay between the germline ends. Germline V gene lookup returns CDR1 KGHSH and CDR2 LQKENI. The CDR3 covers 16 residues. CDR3 coding DNA: TGTGCCAGCTCAGCCTCGCGGGTCGCTAATAATTCACCCCTCCACTTT. Translation gives CASSASRVANNSPLHF.

The chain joins TRBV24-1 to TRBJ2-1, with a tentative D call TRBD2 (6 bases). The germline V gene encodes CDR1 KGHDR and CDR2 SFDVKD. The CDR3 runs to 13 residues. The V end was cut by 9 bases, the J end by 0 bases, with 8 bases between. The CDR3 DNA sequence: TGTGCCACCGGGACTGTCTCCTACAATGAGCAGTTCTTC. It codes for CATGTVSYNEQFF.

CDR3 nucleotides: TGTGCCAGCTCACCCGGACAGGGTAACACCGGGGAGCTGTTTTTT. It encodes CASSPGQGNTGELFF. The chain combines TRBV18 with TRBJ2-2, with 8 nucleotides matching TRBD1. J was trimmed by 2 bases and V by 3 bases; bases with no gene match: 2. CDR3 length: 15 residues. Looked up from germline, CDR1 is KGHSH and CDR2 is LQKENI.

The chain combines TRBV6-5 with TRBJ1-2, with 8 bases fitting TRBD1. V was clipped by 8 bases and J by 5 bases; unmatched bases: 10. The CDR3 has 14 residues. Germline values: CDR1 MNHEY, CDR2 SVGAGI. DNA of the CDR3: TGTGCCAGCTCTCCAGGGGGCGCGACATATGGCTACACCTTC. Translating it yields CASSPGGATYGYTF.

The chain links TRBV2 to TRBJ2-3; D perhaps matches TRBD2 (6 bases). This CDR3 is 13 amino acids long. Germline CDR1 reads SNHLY; CDR2 reads FYNNEI. The V end was cut by 6 bases, the J end by 3 bases, with 10 bases between. CDR3 protein: CASRVGGTDTQYF. The DNA of the CDR3 is TGTGCCAGCAGGGTGGGGGGAACAGATACGCAGTATTTT.

The rearrangement uses TRBV5-1 and TRBJ1-6; D possibly corresponds to TRBD1 (5 bases). Deletions cut 0 bases from V and 7 bases from J, with 11 bases between. This CDR3 is 15 amino acids long. Germline V gives CDR1 SGHRS, CDR2 YFSETQ. CDR3 nucleotide sequence: TGCGCCAGCAGCTTGGAGGCGTCAGGGAATTCACCCCTCCACTTT. It yields the protein CASSLEASGNSPLHF.

This chain joins TRBV19 and TRBJ2-7; 10 bases fit TRBD2. V lost 9 bases to trimming and J lost 5 bases; unmatched junction nucleotides: 13. The CDR3 is 15 residues long. The germline CDR1 and CDR2 sequences are LNHDA and SQIVND (reference sequence). DNA of the CDR3: TGTGCCAGCAGGTCCCTAGGGACTAGCGAGGACGAGCAGTACTTC. It encodes CASRSLGTSEDEQYF.

The chain recombines TRBV6-6 with TRBJ2-7, with D maybe TRBD1 (6 bases). The germline CDR1 and CDR2 sequences are MNHNY and SVGAGI (reference sequence). There are 12 residues in the CDR3. V lost 4 bases and J 2 bases, leaving 6 bases between the germline ends. The CDR3 DNA reads as TGTGCCAGCAGTTCAGGGGCCTACGAGCAGTACTTC. It encodes CASSSGAYEQYF.

The gene calls are TRBV7-9 and TRBJ1-4, with TRBD1 matching 7 bases. The V gene's germline CDR1 is SEHNR and CDR2 FQNEAQ (reference sequence). CDR3 length equals 17 residues. V shed 5 bases and J 4 bases; nucleotides not matched to a gene: 13. The CDR3: CASSPLDRKGGNEKLFF. In nucleotides, the CDR3 is TGTGCCAGCAGCCCATTGGACAGGAAGGGGGGTAATGAAAAACTGTTTTTT.

The count of this clone is one. This chain joins TRBV5-4 and TRBJ2-5, with D possibly TRBD2 on 6 matching bases. V was trimmed by 0 bases and J by 3 bases, leaving 9 bases between them. Germline CDR1 reads SGHNT; CDR2 reads YYREEE (reference sequence). The CDR3 has 14 residues. The DNA of the CDR3 is TGTGCCAGCAGCTTGGAAGGCGGGAAAGAGACCCAGTACTTC. This sequence encodes CASSLEGGKETQYF. The whole variable domain, remainder taken from reference TRBV5-4 and TRBJ2-5, is ETGVTQSPTHLIKTRGQQVTLRCSSQSGHNTVSWYQQALGQGPQFIFQYYREEENGRGNFPPRFSGLQFPNYSSELNVNALELDDSALYLCASSLEGGKETQYFGPGTRLLVL.

This chain links TRBV19 with TRBJ1-5, with 10 bases fitting TRBD1. With V trimmed by 6 bases and J by 1 base, 21 bases remained unmatched. The germline gives CDR1 LNHDA, CDR2 SQIVND (reference sequence). The CDR3 covers 21 residues. For the CDR3, the DNA is TGTGCCAGTAGGCCCTCCTGGCCGGGACAGGGGATGGTAAGGAGCAATCAGCCCCAGCATTTT. Amino acid sequence: CASRPSWPGQGMVRSNQPQHF.

The V gene is TRBV4-3, the J gene TRBJ1-3; 7 nucleotides agree with TRBD1. There are 15 residues in the CDR3. Per the germline V gene, CDR1 is LGHNA and CDR2 is YSLEER. J was trimmed by 4 bases and V by 4 bases; bases with no gene match: 7. In DNA, the CDR3 is TGCGCCAGCAGCCTAGAACCGACAGGGGGAAACACCATATATTTT. Protein product: CASSLEPTGGNTIYF.

This rearrangement joins TRBV6-5 to TRBJ2-1, with a possible D match to TRBD1 (6 bases). With 0 bases removed from V and 10 bases from J, the gap between germline ends came to 10 bases. The CDR3 has 13 residues. In germline, CDR1 is MNHEY, CDR2 SVGAGI. The CDR3 loop is CASSYSAGEEQFF. As DNA, the CDR3 is TGTGCCAGCAGTTACTCTGCAGGGGAGGAGCAGTTCTTC.

This chain connects TRBV6-2 or TRBV6-3 to TRBJ1-5; possible D gene TRBD1, 5 bases. The germline V gene encodes CDR1 MNHEY and CDR2 SVGEGT. The CDR3 is 14 residues long. The germline V and J ends were trimmed by 5 bases and 1 base, with 9 bases remaining between them. CDR3 sequence (DNA): TGTGCCAGCAGTATCAGACAGAGCAATCAGCCCCAGCATTTT. It codes for CASSIRQSNQPQHF.

This sequence joins TRBV7-8 and TRBJ1-5; 7 nucleotides agree with TRBD1. The V gene's germline CDR1 is SGHVS and CDR2 FQNEAQ. CDR3 length equals 14 residues. The V segment lost 0 bases and the J segment 4 bases; nucleotides outside the gene matches: 0. The chain's CDR3 is CASSLARGNQPQHF. In DNA, the CDR3 is TGTGCCAGCAGCTTAGCCAGGGGGAATCAGCCCCAGCATTTT.

The gene calls are TRBV30 and TRBJ1-1; D uncertain. The CDR3 totals 13 residues. V was pared by 3 bases and J by 3 bases, with 11 bases between. Looked up from germline, CDR1 is GTSNPN and CDR2 is SVGIG (reference sequence). This chain's CDR3 is CAWRELTDTEAFF. In DNA, the CDR3 is TGTGCCTGGAGAGAATTAACGGACACTGAAGCTTTCTTT. Full variable domain (outside the CDR3, taken from reference TRBV30 and TRBJ1-1): SQTIHQWPATLVQPVGSPLSLECTVEGTSNPNLYWYRQAAGRGLQLLFYSVGIGQISSEVPQNLSASRPQDRQFILSSKKLLLSDSGFYLCAWRELTDTEAFFGQGTRLTVV.

The chain recombines TRBV5-1 with TRBJ2-7, with D uncertain. This CDR3 spans 12 amino acids. Trimming removed 0 bases at V and 6 bases at J, with 7 bases between. Germline loops: CDR1 SGHRS, CDR2 YFSETQ. CDR3 residues: CASSLAGREQYF. CDR3 DNA sequence: TGCGCCAGCAGCTTGGCCGGTCGCGAGCAGTACTTC.

This chain connects TRBV9 to TRBJ2-2; 13 bases map to TRBD2. Germline CDR1 SGDLS, CDR2 YYNGEE. This CDR3 is 17 amino acids long. The J segment lost 5 bases and the V segment lost 2 bases, leaving 6 bases of the junction unmatched. CDR3 coding DNA: TGTGCCAGCAGCGTGACTAGCGGGGGGCGGGTGACCGGGGAGCTGTTTTTT. The encoded protein is CASSVTSGGRVTGELFF. The full variable domain, completed using reference TRBV9 and TRBJ2-2, is DSGVTQTPKHLITATGQRVTLRCSPRSGDLSVYWYQQSLDQGLQFLIQYYNGEERAKGNILERFSAQQFPDLHSELNLSSLELGDSALYFCASSVTSGGRVTGELFFGEGSRLTVL.